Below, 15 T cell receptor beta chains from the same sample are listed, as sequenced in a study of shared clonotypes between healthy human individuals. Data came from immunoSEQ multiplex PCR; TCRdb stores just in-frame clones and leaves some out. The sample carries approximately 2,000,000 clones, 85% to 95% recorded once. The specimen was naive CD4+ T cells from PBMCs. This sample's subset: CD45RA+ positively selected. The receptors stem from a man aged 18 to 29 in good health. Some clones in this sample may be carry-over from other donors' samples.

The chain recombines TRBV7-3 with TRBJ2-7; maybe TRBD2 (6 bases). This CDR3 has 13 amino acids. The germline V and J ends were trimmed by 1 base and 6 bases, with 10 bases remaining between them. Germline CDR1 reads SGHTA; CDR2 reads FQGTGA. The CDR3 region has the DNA TGTGCCAGCAGCTTAAGGGGAGGAGGCGAGCAGTACTTC. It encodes CASSLRGGGEQYF.

Written as DNA, the CDR3 is TGCGCCAGCAGTCAGGACAACGCTAATGCAACTAATGAAAAACTGTTTTTT. This encodes CASSQDNANATNEKLFF. The genes are TRBV23-1 and TRBJ1-4; a weak D match, TRBD1 (5 bases). TRBV23-1 falls under the ORF class, with uncertain function. Trimming removed 3 bases at V and 0 bases at J, with 14 bases between. The CDR3 length is 17 residues.

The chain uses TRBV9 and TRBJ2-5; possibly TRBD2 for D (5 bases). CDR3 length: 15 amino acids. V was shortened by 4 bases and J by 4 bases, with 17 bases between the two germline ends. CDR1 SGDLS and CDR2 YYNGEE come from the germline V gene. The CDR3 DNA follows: TGTGCCAGCAGCCCCACCCCAGCGGTAGGAGAGACCCAGTACTTC. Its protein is CASSPTPAVGETQYF.

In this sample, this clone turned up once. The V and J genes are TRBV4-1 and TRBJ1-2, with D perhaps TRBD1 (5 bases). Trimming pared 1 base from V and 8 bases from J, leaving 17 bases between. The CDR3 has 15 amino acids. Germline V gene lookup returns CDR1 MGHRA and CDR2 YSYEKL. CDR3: CASSQVRGGSEGYTF. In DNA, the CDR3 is TGCGCCAGCAGCCAAGTCCGCGGGGGATCGGAAGGCTACACCTTC.

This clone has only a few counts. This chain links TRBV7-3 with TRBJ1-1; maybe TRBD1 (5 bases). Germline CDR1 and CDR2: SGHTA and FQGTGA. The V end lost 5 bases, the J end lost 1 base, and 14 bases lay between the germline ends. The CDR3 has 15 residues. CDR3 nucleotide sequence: TGTGCCAGCAGCACCGACAGTTCAAAGAACACTGAAGCTTTCTTT. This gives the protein CASSTDSSKNTEAFF.

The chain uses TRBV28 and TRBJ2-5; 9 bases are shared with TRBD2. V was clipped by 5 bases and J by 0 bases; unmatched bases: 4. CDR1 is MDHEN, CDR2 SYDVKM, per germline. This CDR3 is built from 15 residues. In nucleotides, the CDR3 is TGTGCCAGCAGTCCTAGCGGGGCAAACCAAGAGACCCAGTACTTC. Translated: CASSPSGANQETQYF.

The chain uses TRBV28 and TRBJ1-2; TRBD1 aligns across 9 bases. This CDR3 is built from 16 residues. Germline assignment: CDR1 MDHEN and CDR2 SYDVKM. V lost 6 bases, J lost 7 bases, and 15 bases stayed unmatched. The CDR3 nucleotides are TGTGCCAGCAGCCTACCCGTCGGGACAGGGAATCGTGGCTACACCTTC. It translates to CASSLPVGTGNRGYTF.

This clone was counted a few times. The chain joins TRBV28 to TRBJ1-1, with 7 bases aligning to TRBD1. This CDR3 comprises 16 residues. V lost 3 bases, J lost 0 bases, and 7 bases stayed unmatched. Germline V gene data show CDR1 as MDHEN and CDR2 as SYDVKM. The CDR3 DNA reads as TGTGCCAGCAGTTTCAGGACAGGAGCTATGAACACTGAAGCTTTCTTT. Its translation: CASSFRTGAMNTEAFF.

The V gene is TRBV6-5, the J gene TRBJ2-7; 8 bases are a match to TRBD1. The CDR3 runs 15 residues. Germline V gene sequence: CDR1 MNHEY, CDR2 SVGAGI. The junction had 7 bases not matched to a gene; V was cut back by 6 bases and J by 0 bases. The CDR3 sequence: CASRPPGTGSYEQYF. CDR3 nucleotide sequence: TGTGCCAGCAGGCCCCCGGGGACAGGCTCCTACGAGCAGTACTTC.

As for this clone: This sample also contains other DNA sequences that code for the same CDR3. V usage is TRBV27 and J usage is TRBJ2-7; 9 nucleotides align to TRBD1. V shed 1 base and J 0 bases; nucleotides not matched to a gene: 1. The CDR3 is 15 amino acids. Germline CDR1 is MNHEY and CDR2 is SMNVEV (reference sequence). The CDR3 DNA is TGTGCCAGCAGTTTATACAGGGGGCCCTCCTACGAGCAGTACTTC. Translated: CASSLYRGPSYEQYF.

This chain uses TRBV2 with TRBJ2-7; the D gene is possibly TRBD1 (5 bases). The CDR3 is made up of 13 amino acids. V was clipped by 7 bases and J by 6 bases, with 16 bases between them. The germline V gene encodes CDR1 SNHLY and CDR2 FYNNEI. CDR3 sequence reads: CASTRTPPFEQYF. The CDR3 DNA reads TGTGCCAGCACCAGGACACCCCCTTTCGAGCAGTACTTC.

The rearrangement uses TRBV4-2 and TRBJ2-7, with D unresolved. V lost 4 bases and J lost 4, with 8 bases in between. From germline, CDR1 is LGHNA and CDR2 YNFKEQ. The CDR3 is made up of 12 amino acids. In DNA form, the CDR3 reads TGTGCCAGCAGCCTGCAAAATTACGAGCAGTACTTC. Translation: CASSLQNYEQYF.

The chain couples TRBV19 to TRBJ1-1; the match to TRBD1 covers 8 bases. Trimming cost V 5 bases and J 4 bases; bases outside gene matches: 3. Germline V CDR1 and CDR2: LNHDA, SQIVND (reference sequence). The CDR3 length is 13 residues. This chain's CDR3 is CASSPGGTTEAFF. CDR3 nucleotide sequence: TGTGCCAGTAGTCCAGGGGGCACCACTGAAGCTTTCTTT. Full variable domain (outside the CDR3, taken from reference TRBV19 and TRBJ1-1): DGGITQSPKYLFRKEGQNVTLSCEQNLNHDAMYWYRQDPGQGLRLIYYSQIVNDFQKGDIAEGYSVSREKKESFPLTVTSAQKNPTAFYLCASSPGGTTEAFFGQGTRLTVV.

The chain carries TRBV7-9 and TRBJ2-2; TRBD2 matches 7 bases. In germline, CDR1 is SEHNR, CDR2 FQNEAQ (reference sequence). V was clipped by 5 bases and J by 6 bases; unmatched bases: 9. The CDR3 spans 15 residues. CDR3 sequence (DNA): TGTGCCAGCAGCCTCCTTGGGACTACGCCCGGGGAGCTGTTTTTT. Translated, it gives CASSLLGTTPGELFF.

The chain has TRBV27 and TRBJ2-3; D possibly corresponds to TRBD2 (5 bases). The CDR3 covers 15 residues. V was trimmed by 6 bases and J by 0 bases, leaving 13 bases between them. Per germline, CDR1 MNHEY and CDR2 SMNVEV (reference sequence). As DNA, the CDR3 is TGTGCCAGCAGCCCAAGGAGGATTAGCACAGATACGCAGTATTTT. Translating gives CASSPRRISTDTQYF.